Listed below are T cell receptor beta chains from one sample, sequenced in a study of blood T cell repertoires in COVID-19. Measured with immunoSEQ multiplex PCR; TCRdb has only the in-frame clones, and not every one. The profile covers about 42,000 clones, with around 91% appearing a single time and just under 9.5% taken by the ten largest. Sequences were obtained from peripheral blood. The receptor source for this set is a man aged 45-60 years with active COVID-19. The CDR3 runs from the conserved cysteine through the conserved F or W. A D gene is named only where the DNA matches it firmly. For some rows the clone size is stated as once, few or many, or as a class when expanded; others skip it.

len	d_gene	abundance	v_gene	j_gene	CDR3aa	CDR3nt
17	TRBD2	.	TRBV28	TRBJ2-1	CASTTPGGSGPHNEQFF	TGTGCCAGCACTACCCCGGGGGGTAGCGGGCCTCACAATGAGCAGTTCTTC
18	TRBD1	.	TRBV13	TRBJ2-3	CASSKQGANSRQTDTQYF	TGTGCCAGCAGCAAACAGGGGGCTAATTCCCGGCAGACAGATACGCAGTATTTT
16	TRBD2	.	TRBV27	TRBJ2-7	CASSLSRLAGSYEQYF	TGTGCCAGCAGTTTAAGTCGACTAGCGGGCTCCTACGAGCAGTACTTC
13	.	.	TRBV3-1/TRBV3-2	TRBJ1-2	CASSRRDPGGYTF	TGTGCCAGCAGCCGAAGAGATCCCGGTGGCTACACCTTC
15	TRBD2	.	TRBV11-3	TRBJ2-3	CASSRTSDSTDTQYF	TGTGCCAGCAGCCGGACTAGCGATAGCACAGATACGCAGTATTTT
17	.	.	TRBV24-1	TRBJ2-7	CATSDPKTSEGSDEQYF	TGTGCCACCAGTGATCCCAAAACTAGTGAAGGGTCGGACGAGCAGTACTTC
14	.	.	TRBV19	TRBJ1-5	CASRQPEGNQPQHF	TGTGCCAGTAGACAGCCGGAGGGCAATCAGCCCCAGCATTTT
14	.	.	TRBV6-5	TRBJ2-7	CASSYRGGSYEQYF	TGTGCCAGCAGTTACAGGGGGGGATCCTACGAGCAGTACTTC
15	.	.	TRBV5-1	TRBJ2-1	CASSLAGHLIDEQFF	TGCGCCAGCAGCTTGGCGGGACACCTAATAGATGAGCAGTTCTTC
15	.	.	TRBV2	TRBJ2-2	CASSVYSANTGELFF	TGTGCCAGCAGTGTTTACTCCGCGAACACCGGGGAGCTGTTTTTT
15	TRBD2	.	TRBV2	TRBJ2-2	CASRRLAGDAGELFF	TGTGCCAGCAGACGACTAGCGGGAGACGCCGGGGAGCTGTTTTTT
17	TRBD1	.	TRBV5-1	TRBJ2-5	CASRYGTGTGNQETQYF	TGCGCCAGCAGATATGGGACCGGGACAGGGAACCAAGAGACCCAGTACTTC
12	.	.	TRBV30	TRBJ1-2	CAWTQGTYGYTF	TGTGCCTGGACTCAGGGGACCTATGGCTACACCTTC
14	TRBD1	.	TRBV25-1	TRBJ1-2	CASSPGGTGVGYTF	TGTGCCAGCAGCCCCGGCGGGACAGGGGTTGGCTACACCTTC
13	.	.	TRBV28	TRBJ2-3	CASSFSVFPTQYF	TGTGCCAGCAGTTTCTCGGTCTTTCCCACGCAGTATTTT
12	.	.	TRBV2	TRBJ2-7	CASTFDRYEQYF	TGTGCCAGCACCTTCGACAGGTACGAGCAGTACTTC
14	.	.	TRBV2	TRBJ1-6	CASSELAQNSPLHF	TGTGCCAGCAGTGAATTAGCCCAGAATTCACCCCTCCACTTT
14	.	once	TRBV25-1	TRBJ1-1	CASSEPGGSTEAFF	TGTGCCAGCAGCGAACCTGGCGGTTCCACTGAAGCTTTCTTT
14	.	.	TRBV7-3	TRBJ2-1	CASSLTAPYNEQFF	TGTGCCAGCAGCTTGACTGCCCCCTACAATGAGCAGTTCTTC
14	TRBD1	.	TRBV28	TRBJ1-4	CASMTGATNEKLFF	TGTGCCAGCATGACAGGGGCAACTAATGAAAAACTGTTTTTT
16	TRBD1	.	TRBV7-9	TRBJ1-4	CASSSGGQGVWEKLFF	TGTGCCAGCAGCTCAGGAGGACAGGGGGTTTGGGAAAAACTGTTTTTT
14	.	.	TRBV2	TRBJ1-2	CASSEALQGGGYTF	TGTGCCAGCAGTGAAGCGCTACAGGGTGGTGGCTACACCTTC
14	TRBD1	.	TRBV27	TRBJ2-7	CASRMRTGPNEQYF	TGTGCCAGCAGGATGCGGACAGGGCCCAACGAGCAGTACTTC
13	.	.	TRBV18	TRBJ2-7	CASSPGGSYEQYF	TGTGCCAGCTCACCCGGGGGCTCCTACGAGCAGTACTTC
13	TRBD1	.	TRBV18	TRBJ2-7	CASSPVTGGEQYF	TGTGCCAGCTCACCAGTCACAGGGGGCGAGCAGTACTTC
12	.	.	TRBV11-2	TRBJ2-1	CASSLAGGEQFF	TGTGCCAGCAGCTTAGCTGGCGGTGAGCAGTTCTTC
13	.	.	TRBV6-6	TRBJ1-1	CASQDGQNTEAFF	TGTGCCAGCCAGGACGGACAGAACACTGAAGCTTTCTTT
15	.	.	TRBV5-1	TRBJ2-1	CASSLVDSSYNEQFF	TGCGCCAGCAGCTTGGTGGACAGCTCCTACAATGAGCAGTTCTTC
14	.	.	TRBV5-1	TRBJ1-6	CASSLAGFNSPLHF	TGCGCCAGCAGCTTGGCGGGGTTTAATTCACCCCTCCACTTT
13	TRBD1	.	TRBV6-5	TRBJ1-1	CASRRGQGTEAFF	TGTGCCAGCAGACGGGGACAGGGTACTGAAGCTTTCTTT
15	TRBD1	.	TRBV27	TRBJ2-7	CASSATGGYIYEQYF	TGTGCCAGCAGTGCAACAGGGGGTTATATCTACGAGCAGTACTTC
17	.	.	TRBV27	TRBJ2-3	CASSSLYRRGSTDTQYF	TGTGCCAGCAGTTCGCTCTACAGGAGGGGTAGCACAGATACGCAGTATTTT
14	.	.	TRBV6-5	TRBJ1-1	CASSFSPTANEAFF	TGTGCCAGCAGTTTCTCCCCTACAGCAAATGAAGCTTTCTTT
14	.	.	TRBV30	TRBJ2-3	CAWSEAVLTDTQYF	TGTGCCTGGAGTGAGGCGGTGCTCACAGATACGCAGTATTTT
14	TRBD1	once	TRBV5-5	TRBJ2-7	CASSGQGISYEQYF	TGTGCCAGCAGCGGACAGGGAATATCCTACGAGCAGTACTTC
15	TRBD1	.	TRBV6-5	TRBJ1-4	CASSPRQGTNEKLFF	TGTGCCAGCAGTCCCCGACAGGGAACTAATGAAAAACTGTTTTTT
14	TRBD1	.	TRBV11-2	TRBJ1-6	CASSLWDSDSPLHF	TGTGCCAGCAGCTTATGGGACAGCGATTCACCCCTCCACTTT
17	TRBD1	.	TRBV28	TRBJ1-6	CASSFPGQGWKDSPLHF	TGTGCCAGCAGTTTCCCGGGACAGGGGTGGAAAGATTCACCCCTCCACTTT
17	TRBD1	.	TRBV5-1	TRBJ1-1	CASSLAGQSVRGTEAFF	TGCGCCAGCAGCTTGGCGGGACAGAGTGTGCGGGGCACTGAAGCTTTCTTT
16	.	.	TRBV2	TRBJ2-1	CASSGTVVSSYNEQFF	TGTGCCAGCAGTGGCACGGTTGTAAGCTCCTACAATGAGCAGTTCTTC
15	TRBD1	.	TRBV28	TRBJ1-4	CASSPGTAEGEKLFF	TGTGCCAGCAGTCCAGGGACAGCCGAAGGTGAAAAACTGTTTTTT
15	TRBD2	.	TRBV9	TRBJ2-1	CASSVLTTPGGEQFF	TGTGCCAGCAGCGTACTCACCACCCCGGGAGGTGAGCAGTTCTTC
14	TRBD1	.	TRBV27	TRBJ1-1	CASSPGQGFSKAFF	TGTGCCAGCAGTCCCGGACAGGGGTTTAGTAAAGCTTTCTTT
16	TRBD1	.	TRBV18	TRBJ2-2	CASSPGGQGGTGELFF	TGTGCCAGCTCACCGGGCGGACAGGGTGGCACCGGGGAGCTGTTTTTT
16	TRBD1	.	TRBV9	TRBJ2-5	CASSVGDRELQETQYF	TGTGCCAGCAGCGTAGGGGACAGGGAGCTCCAAGAGACCCAGTACTTC
14	TRBD1	.	TRBV10-2	TRBJ1-1	CASNFGQVNTEAFF	TGCGCCAGCAACTTCGGACAGGTGAACACTGAAGCTTTCTTT
13	TRBD1	.	TRBV29-1	TRBJ2-1	CSVEVGQRNEQFF	TGCAGCGTTGAGGTGGGACAGAGGAATGAGCAGTTCTTC
15	.	.	TRBV6-1	TRBJ2-1	CASSEVPGTNNEQFF	TGTGCCAGCAGTGAAGTACCCGGGACAAACAATGAGCAGTTCTTC
15	.	.	TRBV28	TRBJ1-1	CASSLFRAMNTEAFF	TGTGCCAGCAGTTTATTTCGCGCCATGAACACTGAAGCTTTCTTT
16	.	once	TRBV19	TRBJ2-1	CASSSPGSSPSDEQFF	TGTGCCAGTAGTTCTCCGGGAAGTTCCCCTTCCGATGAGCAGTTCTTC
14	TRBD1	once	TRBV19	TRBJ2-3	CASSPDRDLNTQYF	TGTGCCAGTAGTCCGGACAGGGATCTTAATACGCAGTATTTT
17	TRBD2	.	TRBV19	TRBJ2-5	CASSISLAGGLQETQYF	TGTGCCAGTAGTATTTCGCTAGCGGGAGGCCTCCAAGAGACCCAGTACTTC
18	.	.	TRBV18	TRBJ1-5	CASSPKDITLGGNQPQHF	TGTGCCAGCTCACCAAAGGACATCACTCTAGGAGGCAATCAGCCCCAGCATTTT
15	.	.	TRBV7-3	TRBJ2-2	CASSPGTSAAGELFF	TGTGCCAGCAGCCCCGGGACTTCGGCCGCCGGGGAGCTGTTTTTT
15	.	.	TRBV27	TRBJ1-1	CASSNREVFGTEAFF	TGTGCCAGCAGCAACCGAGAGGTTTTCGGGACTGAAGCTTTCTTT
15	TRBD1	.	TRBV19	TRBJ2-2	CASTAWTGGNGELFF	TGTGCCAGTACCGCGTGGACAGGGGGAAACGGGGAGCTGTTTTTT
12	.	few	TRBV20-1	TRBJ1-3	CSARGGQRTIYF	TGCAGTGCTCGTGGGGGGCAAAGGACCATATATTTT
14	TRBD1	.	TRBV6-6	TRBJ1-6	CASTRTGLNSPLHF	TGTGCCAGCACCAGGACAGGCCTTAATTCACCCCTCCACTTT